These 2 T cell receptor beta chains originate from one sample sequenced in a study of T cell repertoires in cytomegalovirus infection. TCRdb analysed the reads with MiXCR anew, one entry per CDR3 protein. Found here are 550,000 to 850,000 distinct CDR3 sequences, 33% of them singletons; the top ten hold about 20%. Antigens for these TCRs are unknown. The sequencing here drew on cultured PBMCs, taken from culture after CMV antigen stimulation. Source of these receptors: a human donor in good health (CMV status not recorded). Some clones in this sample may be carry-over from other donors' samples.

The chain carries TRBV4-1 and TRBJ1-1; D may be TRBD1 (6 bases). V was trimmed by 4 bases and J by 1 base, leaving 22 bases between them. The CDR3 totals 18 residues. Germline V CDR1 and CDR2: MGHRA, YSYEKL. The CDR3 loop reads CASSPRGTRTSANTEAFF. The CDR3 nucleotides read TGCGCCAGCAGCCCTCGGGGGACACGTACTTCAGCGAACACTGAAGCTTTCTTT.

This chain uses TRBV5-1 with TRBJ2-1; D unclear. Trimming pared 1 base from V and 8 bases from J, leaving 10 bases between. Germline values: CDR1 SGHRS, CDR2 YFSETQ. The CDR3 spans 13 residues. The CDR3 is CASSLFSPHEQFF. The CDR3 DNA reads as TGCGCCAGCAGCTTGTTTTCCCCCCATGAGCAGTTCTTC.